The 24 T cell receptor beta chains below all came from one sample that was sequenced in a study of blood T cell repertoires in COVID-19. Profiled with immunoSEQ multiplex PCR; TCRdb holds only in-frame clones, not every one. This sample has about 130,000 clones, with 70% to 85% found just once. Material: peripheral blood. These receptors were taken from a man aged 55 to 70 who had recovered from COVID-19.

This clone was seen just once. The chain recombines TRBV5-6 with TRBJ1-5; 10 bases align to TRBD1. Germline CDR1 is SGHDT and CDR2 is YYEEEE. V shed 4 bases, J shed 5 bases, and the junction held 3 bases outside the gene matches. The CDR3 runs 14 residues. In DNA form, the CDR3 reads TGTGCCAGCAGCCCCGGGACAGGGGATCAGCCCCAGCATTTT. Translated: CASSPGTGDQPQHF. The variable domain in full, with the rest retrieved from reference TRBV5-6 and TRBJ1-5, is DAGVTQSPTHLIKTRGQQVTLRCSPKSGHDTVSWYQQALGQGPQFIFQYYEEEERQRGNFPDRFSGHQFPNYSSELNVNALLLGDSALYLCASSPGTGDQPQHFGDGTRLSIL.

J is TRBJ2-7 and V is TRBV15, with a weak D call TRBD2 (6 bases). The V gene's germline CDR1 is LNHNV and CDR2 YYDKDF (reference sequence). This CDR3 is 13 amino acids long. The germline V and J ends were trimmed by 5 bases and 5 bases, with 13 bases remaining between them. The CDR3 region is CATSQFWGDEQYF. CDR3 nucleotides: TGTGCCACCAGCCAATTTTGGGGGGACGAGCAGTACTTC. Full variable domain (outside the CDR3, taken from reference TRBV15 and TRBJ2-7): DAMVIQNPRYQVTQFGKPVTLSCSQTLNHNVMYWYQQKSSQAPKLLFHYYDKDFNNEADTPDNFQSRRPNTSFCFLDIRSPGLGDTAMYLCATSQFWGDEQYFGPGTRLTVT.

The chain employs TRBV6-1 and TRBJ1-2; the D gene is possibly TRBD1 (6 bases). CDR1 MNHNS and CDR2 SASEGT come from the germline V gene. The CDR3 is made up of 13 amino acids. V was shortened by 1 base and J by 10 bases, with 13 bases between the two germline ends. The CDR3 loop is CASSEGGHQTYTF. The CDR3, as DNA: TGTGCCAGCAGTGAAGGGGGACACCAGACCTACACCTTC.

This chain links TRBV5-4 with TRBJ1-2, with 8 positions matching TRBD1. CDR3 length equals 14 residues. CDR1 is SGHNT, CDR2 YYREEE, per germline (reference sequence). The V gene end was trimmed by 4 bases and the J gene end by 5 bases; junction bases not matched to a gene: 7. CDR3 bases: TGTGCCAGCAGCCCAGACAGGGGTCATTATGGCTACACCTTC. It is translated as CASSPDRGHYGYTF.

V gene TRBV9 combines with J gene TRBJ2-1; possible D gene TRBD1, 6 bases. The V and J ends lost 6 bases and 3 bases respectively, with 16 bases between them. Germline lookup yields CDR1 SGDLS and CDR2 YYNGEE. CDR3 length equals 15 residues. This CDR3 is CASNQRRDNYNEQFF. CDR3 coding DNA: TGTGCCAGCAACCAACGCCGGGACAACTACAATGAGCAGTTCTTC.

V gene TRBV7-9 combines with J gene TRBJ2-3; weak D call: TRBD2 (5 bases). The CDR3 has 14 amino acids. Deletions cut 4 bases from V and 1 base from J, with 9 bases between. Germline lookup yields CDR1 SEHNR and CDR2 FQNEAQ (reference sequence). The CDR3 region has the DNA TGTGCCAGCAGCTGGAGTAGCGGCACAGATACGCAGTATTTT. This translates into CASSWSSGTDTQYF.

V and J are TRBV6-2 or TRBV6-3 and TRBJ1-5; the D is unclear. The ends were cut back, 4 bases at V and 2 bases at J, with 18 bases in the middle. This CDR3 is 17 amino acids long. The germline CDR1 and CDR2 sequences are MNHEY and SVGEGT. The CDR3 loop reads CASSSYNSGFGNQPQHF. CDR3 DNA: TGTGCCAGCAGTTCCTACAACAGCGGTTTCGGCAATCAGCCCCAGCATTTT.

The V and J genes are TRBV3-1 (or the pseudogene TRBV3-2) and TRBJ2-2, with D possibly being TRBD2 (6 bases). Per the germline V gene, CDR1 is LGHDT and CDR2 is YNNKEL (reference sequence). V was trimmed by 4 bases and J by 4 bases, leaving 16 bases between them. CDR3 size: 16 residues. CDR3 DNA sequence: TGTGCCAGCAGCCCGGGGGTTTCAAGGGGCACCGGGGAGCTGTTTTTT. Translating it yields CASSPGVSRGTGELFF.

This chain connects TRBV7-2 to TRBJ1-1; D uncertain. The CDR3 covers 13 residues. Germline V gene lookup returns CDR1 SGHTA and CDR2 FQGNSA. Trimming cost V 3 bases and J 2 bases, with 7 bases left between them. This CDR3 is CASSFGRNTEAFF. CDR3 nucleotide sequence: TGTGCCAGCAGCTTCGGGAGAAACACTGAAGCTTTCTTT.

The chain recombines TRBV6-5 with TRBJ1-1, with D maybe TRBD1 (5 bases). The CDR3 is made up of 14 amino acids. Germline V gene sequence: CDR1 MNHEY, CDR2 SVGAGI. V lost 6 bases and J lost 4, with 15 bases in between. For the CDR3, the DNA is TGTGCCAGCAGGGCCGCAGGGTTAGCCACTGAAGCTTTCTTT. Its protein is CASRAAGLATEAFF.

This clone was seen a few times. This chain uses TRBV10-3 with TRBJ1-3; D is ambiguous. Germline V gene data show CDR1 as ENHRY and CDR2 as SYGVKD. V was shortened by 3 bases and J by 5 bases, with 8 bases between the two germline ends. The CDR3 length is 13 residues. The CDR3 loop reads CAISEGGRNTIYF. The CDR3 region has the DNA TGTGCCATCAGTGAAGGAGGAAGAAACACCATATATTTT.

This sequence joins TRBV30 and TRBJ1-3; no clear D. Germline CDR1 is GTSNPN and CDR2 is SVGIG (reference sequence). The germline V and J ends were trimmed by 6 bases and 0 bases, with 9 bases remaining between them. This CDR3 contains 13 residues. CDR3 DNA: TGTGCCTGTGGACTTAGCTCTGGAAACACCATATATTTT. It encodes CACGLSSGNTIYF. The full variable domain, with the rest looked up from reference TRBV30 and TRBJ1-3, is SQTIHQWPATLVQPVGSPLSLECTVEGTSNPNLYWYRQAAGRGLQLLFYSVGIGQISSEVPQNLSASRPQDRQFILSSKKLLLSDSGFYLCACGLSSGNTIYFGEGSWLTVV.

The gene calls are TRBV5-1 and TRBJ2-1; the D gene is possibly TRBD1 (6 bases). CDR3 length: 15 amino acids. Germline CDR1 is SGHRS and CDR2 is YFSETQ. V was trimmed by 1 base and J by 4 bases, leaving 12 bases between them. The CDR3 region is CASSLSGTRYNEQFF. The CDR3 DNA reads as TGCGCCAGCAGCTTGTCCGGGACACGGTACAATGAGCAGTTCTTC.

Here the CDR3 DNA reads TGTGCCAGCACTAAAGACCGGTCGGGCTACGAGCAGTACTTC. Translated: CASTKDRSGYEQYF. The chain uses TRBV6-5 and TRBJ2-7; D is ambiguous. The CDR3 is made up of 14 amino acids. Per the germline V gene, CDR1 is MNHEY and CDR2 is SVGAGI. Deletions cut 7 bases from V and 3 bases from J, with 16 bases between.

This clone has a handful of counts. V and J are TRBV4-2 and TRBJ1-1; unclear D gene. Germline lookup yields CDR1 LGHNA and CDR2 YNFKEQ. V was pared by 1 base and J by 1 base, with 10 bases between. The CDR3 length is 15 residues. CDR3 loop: CASSQAEGGNTEAFF. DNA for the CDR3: TGTGCCAGCAGCCAAGCCGAGGGTGGGAACACTGAAGCTTTCTTT.

The CDR3 DNA reads as TGTGCCAGCAGCTCCTGGACTGGCGATGGCTACACCTTC. Its protein is CASSSWTGDGYTF. This chain connects TRBV5-4 to TRBJ1-2; the D is unclear. Germline CDR1 and CDR2: SGHNT and YYREEE (reference sequence). Trimming pared 3 bases from V and 6 bases from J, leaving 12 bases between. The CDR3 consists of 13 residues.

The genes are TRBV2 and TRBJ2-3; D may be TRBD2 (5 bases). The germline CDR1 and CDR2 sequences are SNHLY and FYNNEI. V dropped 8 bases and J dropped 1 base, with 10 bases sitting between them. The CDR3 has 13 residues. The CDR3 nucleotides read TGTGCCAGCCGGGAACTCCGCACAGATACGCAGTATTTT. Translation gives CASRELRTDTQYF.

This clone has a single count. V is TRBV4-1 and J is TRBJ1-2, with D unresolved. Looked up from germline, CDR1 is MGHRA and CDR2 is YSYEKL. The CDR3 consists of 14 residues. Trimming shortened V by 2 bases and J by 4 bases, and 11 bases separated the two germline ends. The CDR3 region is CASSQSEGSYGYTF. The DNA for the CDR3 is TGCGCCAGCAGCCAATCGGAGGGCTCCTATGGCTACACCTTC.

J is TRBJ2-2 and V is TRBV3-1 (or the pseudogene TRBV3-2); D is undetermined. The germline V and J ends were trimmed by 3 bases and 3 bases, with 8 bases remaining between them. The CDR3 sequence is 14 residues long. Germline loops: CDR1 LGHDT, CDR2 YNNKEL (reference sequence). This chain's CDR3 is CASSHTVDTGELFF. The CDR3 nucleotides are TGTGCCAGCAGCCACACGGTCGACACCGGGGAGCTGTTTTTT.

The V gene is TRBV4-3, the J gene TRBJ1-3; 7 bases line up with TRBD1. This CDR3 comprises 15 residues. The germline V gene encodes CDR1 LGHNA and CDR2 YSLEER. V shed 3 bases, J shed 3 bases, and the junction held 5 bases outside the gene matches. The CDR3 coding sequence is TGCGCCAGCAGCCAGGCTACAGGGGATGGAAACACCATATATTTT. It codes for CASSQATGDGNTIYF.

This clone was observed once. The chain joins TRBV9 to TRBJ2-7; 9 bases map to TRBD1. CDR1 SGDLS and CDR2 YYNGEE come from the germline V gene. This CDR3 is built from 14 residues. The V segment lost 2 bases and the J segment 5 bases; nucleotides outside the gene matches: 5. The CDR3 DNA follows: TGTGCCAGCAGCGTGGGGACAGGGCTGGACGAGCAGTACTTC. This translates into CASSVGTGLDEQYF.

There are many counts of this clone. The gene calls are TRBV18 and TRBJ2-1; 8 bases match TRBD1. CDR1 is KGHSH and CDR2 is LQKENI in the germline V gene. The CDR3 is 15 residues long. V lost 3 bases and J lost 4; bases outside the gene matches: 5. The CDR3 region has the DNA TGTGCCAGCTCACCCGGGACAGGATTTTACAATGAGCAGTTCTTC. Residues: CASSPGTGFYNEQFF.

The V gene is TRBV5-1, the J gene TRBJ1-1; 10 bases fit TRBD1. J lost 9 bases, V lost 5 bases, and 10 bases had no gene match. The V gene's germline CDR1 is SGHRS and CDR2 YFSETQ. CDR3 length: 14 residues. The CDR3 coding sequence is TGCGCCAGCAGTTGGGATGGGGGACAGGGGCAAGCTTTCTTT. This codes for CASSWDGGQGQAFF.

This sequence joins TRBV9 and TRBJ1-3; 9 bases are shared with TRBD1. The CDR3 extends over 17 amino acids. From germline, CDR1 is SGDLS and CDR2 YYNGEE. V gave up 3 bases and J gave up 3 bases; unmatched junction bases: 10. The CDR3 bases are TGTGCCAGCAGCGCCTCCCTACAGGGGGCCGGTGGAAACACCATATATTTT. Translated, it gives CASSASLQGAGGNTIYF.